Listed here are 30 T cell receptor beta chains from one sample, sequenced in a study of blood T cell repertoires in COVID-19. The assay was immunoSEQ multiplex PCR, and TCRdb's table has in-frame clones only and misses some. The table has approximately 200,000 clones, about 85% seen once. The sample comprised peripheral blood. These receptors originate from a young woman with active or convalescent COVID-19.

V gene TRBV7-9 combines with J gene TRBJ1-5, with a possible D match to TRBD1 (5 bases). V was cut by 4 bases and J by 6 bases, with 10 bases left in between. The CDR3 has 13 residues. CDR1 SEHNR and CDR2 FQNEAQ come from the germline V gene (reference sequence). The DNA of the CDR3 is TGTGCCAGCAGCTCGGGACTTGTTCAGCCCCAGCATTTT. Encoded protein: CASSSGLVQPQHF.

CDR3 sequence reads: CASSRTSGRAPDTQYF. CDR3 nucleotides: TGTGCCAGCAGTCGGACTAGCGGGAGAGCCCCAGATACGCAGTATTTT. The chain recombines TRBV3-1 (or the pseudogene TRBV3-2) with TRBJ2-3; 13 bases fit TRBD2. This CDR3 is built from 16 residues. Germline assignment: CDR1 LGHDT and CDR2 YNNKEL (reference sequence). V lost 6 bases to trimming and J lost 4 bases; unmatched junction nucleotides: 7.

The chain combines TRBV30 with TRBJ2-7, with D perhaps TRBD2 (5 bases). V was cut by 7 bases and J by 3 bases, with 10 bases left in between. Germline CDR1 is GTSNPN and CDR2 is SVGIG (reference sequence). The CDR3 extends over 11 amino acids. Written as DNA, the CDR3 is TGTGCCTCGCGTCGGGGCTACGAGCAGTACTTC. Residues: CASRRGYEQYF.

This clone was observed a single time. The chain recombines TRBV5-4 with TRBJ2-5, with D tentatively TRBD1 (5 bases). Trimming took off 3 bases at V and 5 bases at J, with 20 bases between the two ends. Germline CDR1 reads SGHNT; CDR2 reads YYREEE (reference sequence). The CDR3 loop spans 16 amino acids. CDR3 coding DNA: TGTGCCAGCAGCTGGGGCGTGGACGGCGAAAGGGAGACCCAGTACTTC. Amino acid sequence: CASSWGVDGERETQYF. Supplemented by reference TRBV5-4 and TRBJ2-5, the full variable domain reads ETGVTQSPTHLIKTRGQQVTLRCSSQSGHNTVSWYQQALGQGPQFIFQYYREEENGRGNFPPRFSGLQFPNYSSELNVNALELDDSALYLCASSWGVDGERETQYFGPGTRLLVL.

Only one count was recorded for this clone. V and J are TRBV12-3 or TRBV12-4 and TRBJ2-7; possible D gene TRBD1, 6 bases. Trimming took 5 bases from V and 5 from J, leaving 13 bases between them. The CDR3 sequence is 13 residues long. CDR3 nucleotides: TGTGCCAGCAGTCCCATACAGGGCCACGAGCAGTACTTC. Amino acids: CASSPIQGHEQYF.

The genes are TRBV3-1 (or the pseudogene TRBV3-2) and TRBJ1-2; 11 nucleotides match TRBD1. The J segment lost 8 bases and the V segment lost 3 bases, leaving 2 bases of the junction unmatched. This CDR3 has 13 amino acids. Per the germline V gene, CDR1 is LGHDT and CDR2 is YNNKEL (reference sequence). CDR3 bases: TGTGCCAGCAGCCAGGACAGGGGGCTCGGCTACACCTTC. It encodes CASSQDRGLGYTF.

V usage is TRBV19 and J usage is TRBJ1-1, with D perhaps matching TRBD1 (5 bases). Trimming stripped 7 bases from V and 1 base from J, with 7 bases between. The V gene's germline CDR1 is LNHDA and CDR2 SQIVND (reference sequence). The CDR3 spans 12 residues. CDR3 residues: CASTTGNTEAFF. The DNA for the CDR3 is TGTGCCAGTACCACAGGGAACACTGAAGCTTTCTTT.

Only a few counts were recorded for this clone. Written as DNA, the CDR3 is TGTGCCAGTCAGATTTCAGATACGCAGTATTTT. Its translation is CASQISDTQYF. The V call is TRBV19, the J call TRBJ2-3; D unresolved. The germline CDR1 and CDR2 sequences are LNHDA and SQIVND (reference sequence). V was clipped by 8 bases and J by 4 bases, with 7 bases between them. This CDR3 has 11 residues. The whole variable domain, remainder taken from reference TRBV19 and TRBJ2-3, is DGGITQSPKYLFRKEGQNVTLSCEQNLNHDAMYWYRQDPGQGLRLIYYSQIVNDFQKGDIAEGYSVSREKKESFPLTVTSAQKNPTAFYLCASQISDTQYFGPGTRLTVL.

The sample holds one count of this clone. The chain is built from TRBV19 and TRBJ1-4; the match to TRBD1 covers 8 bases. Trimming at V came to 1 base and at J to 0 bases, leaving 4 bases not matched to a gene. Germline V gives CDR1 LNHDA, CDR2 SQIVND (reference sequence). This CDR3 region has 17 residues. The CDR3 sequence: CASSIGTGPTTNEKLFF. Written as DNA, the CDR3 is TGTGCCAGTAGTATAGGGACAGGGCCCACAACTAATGAAAAACTGTTTTTT.

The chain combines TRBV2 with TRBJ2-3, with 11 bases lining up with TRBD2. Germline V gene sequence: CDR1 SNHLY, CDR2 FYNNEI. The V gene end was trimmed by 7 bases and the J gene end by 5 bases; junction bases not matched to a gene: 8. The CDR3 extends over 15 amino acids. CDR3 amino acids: CASTLQGLAGDTQYF. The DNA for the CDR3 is TGTGCCAGCACCCTCCAAGGACTAGCGGGAGATACGCAGTATTTT.

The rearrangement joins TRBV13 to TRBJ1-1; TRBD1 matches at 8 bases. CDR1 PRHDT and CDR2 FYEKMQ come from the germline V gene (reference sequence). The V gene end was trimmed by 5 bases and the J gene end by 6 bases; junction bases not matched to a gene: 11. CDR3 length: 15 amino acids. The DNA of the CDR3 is TGTGCCAGCAGCCAGCCAGGGGGCCGGTTCCCTGAAGCTTTCTTT. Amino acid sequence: CASSQPGGRFPEAFF.

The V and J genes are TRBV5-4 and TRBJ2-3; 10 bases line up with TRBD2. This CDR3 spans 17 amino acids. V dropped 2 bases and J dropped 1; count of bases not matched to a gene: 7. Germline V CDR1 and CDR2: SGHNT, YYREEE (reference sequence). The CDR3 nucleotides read TGTGCCAGCAGCTTAGCGGGAGGGCCTCTTGGCACAGATACGCAGTATTTT. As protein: CASSLAGGPLGTDTQYF.

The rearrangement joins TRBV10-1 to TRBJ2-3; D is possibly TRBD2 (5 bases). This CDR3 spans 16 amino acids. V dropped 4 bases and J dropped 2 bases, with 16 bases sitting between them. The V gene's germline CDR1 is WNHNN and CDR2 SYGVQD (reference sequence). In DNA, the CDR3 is TGCGCCAGCAGTGGAGAAAGGAGCGGATACACAGATACGCAGTATTTT. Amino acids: CASSGERSGYTDTQYF.

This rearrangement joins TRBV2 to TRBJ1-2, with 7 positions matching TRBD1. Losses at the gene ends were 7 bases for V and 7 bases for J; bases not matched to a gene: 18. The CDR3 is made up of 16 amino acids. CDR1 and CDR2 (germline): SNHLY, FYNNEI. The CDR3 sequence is CASTKGLWTGGGGYTF. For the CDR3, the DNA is TGTGCCAGCACCAAAGGACTTTGGACAGGAGGGGGTGGCTACACCTTC.

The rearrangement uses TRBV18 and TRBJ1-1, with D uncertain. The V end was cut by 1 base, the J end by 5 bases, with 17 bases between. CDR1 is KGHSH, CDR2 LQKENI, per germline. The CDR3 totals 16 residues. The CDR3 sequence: CASSPRPDSLGTEAFF. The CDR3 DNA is TGTGCCAGCTCACCACGCCCGGACTCCTTGGGGACTGAAGCTTTCTTT.

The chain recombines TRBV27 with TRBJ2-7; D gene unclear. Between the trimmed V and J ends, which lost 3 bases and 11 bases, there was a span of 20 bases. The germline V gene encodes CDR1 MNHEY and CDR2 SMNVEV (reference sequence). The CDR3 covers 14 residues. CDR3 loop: CASSFRIQAQPEYF. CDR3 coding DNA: TGTGCCAGCAGTTTTAGGATCCAGGCGCAACCGGAGTACTTC.

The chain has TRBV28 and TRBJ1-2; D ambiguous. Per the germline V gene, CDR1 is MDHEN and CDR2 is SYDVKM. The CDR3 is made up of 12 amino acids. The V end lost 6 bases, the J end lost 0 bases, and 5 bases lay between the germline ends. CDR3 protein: CASRRTNYGYTF. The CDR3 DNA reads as TGTGCCAGCAGGAGGACTAACTATGGCTACACCTTC.

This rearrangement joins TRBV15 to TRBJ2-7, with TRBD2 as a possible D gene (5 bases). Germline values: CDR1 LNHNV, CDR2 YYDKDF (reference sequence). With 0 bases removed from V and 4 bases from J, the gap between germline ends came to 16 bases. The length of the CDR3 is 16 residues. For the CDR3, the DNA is TGTGCCACCAGCAGAGATCCGCGACAAAGCGGTTACGAGCAGTACTTC. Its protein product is CATSRDPRQSGYEQYF.

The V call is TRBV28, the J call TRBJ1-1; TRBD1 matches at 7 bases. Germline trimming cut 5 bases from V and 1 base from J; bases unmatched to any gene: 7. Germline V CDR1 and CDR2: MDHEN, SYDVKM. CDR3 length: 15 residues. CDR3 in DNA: TGTGCCAGCAGTCCCCGGGGACAGCCGAACACTGAAGCTTTCTTT. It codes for CASSPRGQPNTEAFF.

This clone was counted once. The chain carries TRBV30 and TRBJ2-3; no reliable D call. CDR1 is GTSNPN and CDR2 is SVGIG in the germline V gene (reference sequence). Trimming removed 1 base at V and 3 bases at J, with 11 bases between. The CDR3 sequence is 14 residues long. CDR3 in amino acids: CAWSGAGGTDTQYF. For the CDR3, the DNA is TGTGCCTGGAGTGGGGCAGGTGGGACAGATACGCAGTATTTT.

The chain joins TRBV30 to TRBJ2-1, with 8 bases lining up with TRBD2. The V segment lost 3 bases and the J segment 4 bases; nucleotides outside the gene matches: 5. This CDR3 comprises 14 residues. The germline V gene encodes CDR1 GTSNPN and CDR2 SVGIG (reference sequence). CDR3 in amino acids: CAWRRGELYNEQFF. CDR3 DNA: TGTGCCTGGAGGCGGGGGGAGCTGTACAATGAGCAGTTCTTC.

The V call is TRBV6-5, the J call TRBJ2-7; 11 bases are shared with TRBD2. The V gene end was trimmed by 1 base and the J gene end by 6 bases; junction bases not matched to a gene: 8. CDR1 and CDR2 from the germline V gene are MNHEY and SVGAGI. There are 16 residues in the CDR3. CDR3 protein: CASSYLAGGRVREQYF. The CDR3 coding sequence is TGTGCCAGCAGTTACTTAGCGGGGGGGCGAGTTCGCGAGCAGTACTTC.

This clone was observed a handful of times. The chain's CDR3 is CASSFLAAGGTDTQYF. The CDR3 bases are TGCGCCAGCAGCTTCCTCGCAGCGGGGGGCACAGATACGCAGTATTTT. The chain is built from TRBV5-1 and TRBJ2-3; 8 bases map to TRBD2. The V and J ends lost 2 bases and 1 base, in that order; junction bases with no gene match: 6. The CDR3 covers 16 residues. Germline V gene data show CDR1 as SGHRS and CDR2 as YFSETQ.

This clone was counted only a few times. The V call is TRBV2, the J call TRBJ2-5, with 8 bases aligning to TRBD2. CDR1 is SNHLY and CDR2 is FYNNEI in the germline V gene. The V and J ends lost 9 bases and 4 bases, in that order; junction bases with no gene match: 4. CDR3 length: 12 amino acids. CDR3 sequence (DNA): TGTGCCAGTAGTCGGGAGGGAGAGACCCAGTACTTC. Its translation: CASSREGETQYF.

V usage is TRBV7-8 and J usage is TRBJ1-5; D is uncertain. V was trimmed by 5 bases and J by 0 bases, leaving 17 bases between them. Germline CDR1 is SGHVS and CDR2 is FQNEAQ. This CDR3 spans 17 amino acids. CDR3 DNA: TGTGCCAGCAGCCCCGGAGGCGTCCGGTATAGCAATCAGCCCCAGCATTTT. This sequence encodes CASSPGGVRYSNQPQHF.

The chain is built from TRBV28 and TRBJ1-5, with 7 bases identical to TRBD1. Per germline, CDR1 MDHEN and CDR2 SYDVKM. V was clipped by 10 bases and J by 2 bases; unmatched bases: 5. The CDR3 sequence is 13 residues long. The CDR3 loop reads CAIIGQGNQPQHF. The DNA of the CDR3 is TGTGCCATCATCGGACAGGGCAATCAGCCCCAGCATTTT.

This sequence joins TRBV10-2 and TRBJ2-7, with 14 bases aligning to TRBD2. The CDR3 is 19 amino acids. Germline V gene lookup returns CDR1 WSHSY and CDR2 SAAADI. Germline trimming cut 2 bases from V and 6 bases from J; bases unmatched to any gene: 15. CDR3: CASSEGTSGGASIVREQYF. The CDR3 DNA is TGCGCCAGCAGTGAGGGGACTAGCGGGGGAGCCTCGATTGTTCGCGAGCAGTACTTC.

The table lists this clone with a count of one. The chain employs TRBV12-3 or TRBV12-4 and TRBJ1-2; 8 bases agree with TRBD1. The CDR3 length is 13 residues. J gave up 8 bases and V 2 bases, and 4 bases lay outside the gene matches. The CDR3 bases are TGTGCCAGCAGTTTACGTCCAGGGGGCGGCTACACCTTC. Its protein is CASSLRPGGGYTF.

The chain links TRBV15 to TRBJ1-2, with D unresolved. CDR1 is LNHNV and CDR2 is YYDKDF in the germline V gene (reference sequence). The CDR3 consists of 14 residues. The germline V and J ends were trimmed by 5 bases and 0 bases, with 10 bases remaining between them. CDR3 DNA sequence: TGTGCCACCAGCGTACATGGTGCTAACTATGGCTACACCTTC. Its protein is CATSVHGANYGYTF.

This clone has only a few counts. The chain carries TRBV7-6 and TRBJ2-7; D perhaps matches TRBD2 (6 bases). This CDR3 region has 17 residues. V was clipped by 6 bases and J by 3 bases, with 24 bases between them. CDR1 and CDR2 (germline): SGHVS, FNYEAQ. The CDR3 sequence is CASSLSDFSGADYEQYF. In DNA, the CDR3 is TGTGCCAGCAGTTTGTCGGATTTTAGCGGCGCCGACTACGAGCAGTACTTC.